The 18 T cell receptor beta chains below were found in one sample sequenced in a study of blood T cell repertoires in COVID-19. Assay: immunoSEQ multiplex PCR; the TCRdb copy retains only in-frame clones and omits some. The sample contains 210,000 or so clones, 75% to 85% of which appear only once. The sequencing input was peripheral blood. Receptors originate from a man aged 50-60 years with COVID-19, enrolled during active disease.

This sequence joins TRBV5-6 and TRBJ1-1; D possibly corresponds to TRBD1 (5 bases). CDR3 length: 14 residues. The germline gives CDR1 SGHDT, CDR2 YYEEEE. V was cut by 0 bases and J by 0 bases, with 6 bases left in between. CDR3 amino acids: CASSLGQMNTEAFF. The DNA of the CDR3 is TGTGCCAGCAGCTTGGGACAGATGAACACTGAAGCTTTCTTT.

V and J are TRBV12-3 or TRBV12-4 and TRBJ2-7; D might be TRBD2 (6 bases). This CDR3 has 13 residues. The ends were cut back, 8 bases at V and 3 bases at J, with 14 bases in the middle. CDR3 coding DNA: TGTGCCAGCGGGACGGGGGAAGGCTACGAGCAGTACTTC. Its protein is CASGTGEGYEQYF.

This chain joins TRBV7-3 and TRBJ2-1, with D perhaps TRBD2 (6 bases). The CDR3 contains 15 residues. Germline assignment: CDR1 SGHTA and CDR2 FQGTGA. V was trimmed by 5 bases and J by 1 base, leaving 12 bases between them. The CDR3 DNA sequence: TGTGCCAGCAGCGGCGGGCGGGGTTCCTACAATGAGCAGTTCTTC. This sequence encodes CASSGGRGSYNEQFF.

The CDR3 nucleotides read TGTGCCAGCAGCTTCGCAGGGTACTATGGCTACACCTTC. Translating it yields CASSFAGYYGYTF. The chain couples TRBV7-9 to TRBJ1-2, with D maybe TRBD1 (5 bases). Trimming stripped 3 bases from V and 3 bases from J, with 8 bases between. Germline V gene sequence: CDR1 SEHNR, CDR2 FQNEAQ (reference sequence). CDR3 length: 13 amino acids.

The CDR3 here is CASSPSGNEQFF. In nucleotides, the CDR3 is TGTGCCAGCAGTCCCAGCGGCAATGAGCAGTTCTTC. V is TRBV6-2 or TRBV6-3 and J is TRBJ2-1, with a tentative D call TRBD2 (5 bases). The CDR3 runs 12 residues. V lost 5 bases, J lost 6 bases, and 8 bases lay in between. The germline V gene has CDR1 MNHEY and CDR2 SVGEGT.

The rearrangement uses TRBV10-3 and TRBJ1-3, with 9 bases aligning to TRBD1. With V trimmed by 4 bases and J by 2 bases, 3 bases remained unmatched. CDR1 is ENHRY, CDR2 SYGVKD, per germline. CDR3 size: 15 residues. The CDR3 protein is CAISGRQGAGNTIYF. The CDR3 region has the DNA TGTGCCATCAGTGGGAGACAGGGGGCTGGAAACACCATATATTTT.

The genes are TRBV5-4 and TRBJ1-4; no reliable D call. V gave up 3 bases and J gave up 8 bases, with 17 bases separating them. The CDR3 consists of 15 residues. Germline CDR1 SGHNT, CDR2 YYREEE (reference sequence). The CDR3 loop reads CASSSRLDLEEKLFF. CDR3 DNA sequence: TGTGCCAGCAGCTCACGACTGGATCTAGAGGAAAAACTGTTTTTT.

The V call is TRBV5-1, the J call TRBJ2-7; D uncertain. Between the trimmed V and J ends, which lost 4 bases and 0 bases, there was a span of 14 bases. Germline V gene sequence: CDR1 SGHRS, CDR2 YFSETQ. The CDR3 sequence is 15 residues long. CDR3 residues: CASSGAGTVSYEQYF. CDR3 DNA: TGCGCCAGCAGCGGCGCTGGTACAGTCTCCTACGAGCAGTACTTC.

V gene TRBV28 combines with J gene TRBJ2-7; no clear D. There are 14 residues in the CDR3. CDR1 MDHEN and CDR2 SYDVKM come from the germline V gene. The V end was cut by 1 base, the J end by 2 bases, with 9 bases between. The CDR3 bases are TGTGCCAGCAGTTTATTGCTAGGAGCCTACGAGCAGTACTTC. Protein sequence: CASSLLLGAYEQYF.

The chain couples TRBV30 to TRBJ2-2; 10 positions match TRBD1. Germline V gene lookup returns CDR1 GTSNPN and CDR2 SVGIG (reference sequence). Losses at the gene ends were 3 bases for V and 4 bases for J; bases not matched to a gene: 5. The CDR3 spans 15 residues. The CDR3 sequence: CAWRPTGGFTGELFF. The DNA of the CDR3 is TGTGCCTGGAGACCGACAGGGGGCTTCACCGGGGAGCTGTTTTTT.

V usage is TRBV19 and J usage is TRBJ2-1, with 11 bases matching TRBD2. Germline V gives CDR1 LNHDA, CDR2 SQIVND (reference sequence). With 6 bases clipped from V and 1 base from J, the junction kept 2 bases outside the gene matches. This CDR3 has 15 amino acids. The CDR3 loop is CASRLAGASYNEQFF. The CDR3, as DNA: TGTGCCAGTAGACTAGCGGGGGCTTCCTACAATGAGCAGTTCTTC.

This chain joins TRBV11-1 and TRBJ2-7; 9 positions agree with TRBD2. After removal of 5 bases from V and 0 bases from J, the junction contained 5 bases not matched to a gene. Germline V CDR1 and CDR2: SGHAT, FQDESV (reference sequence). The CDR3 covers 15 residues. In nucleotides, the CDR3 is TGTGCCAGCAGCGGACCTAGCGGGATCTCCTACGAGCAGTACTTC. Translation: CASSGPSGISYEQYF.

The chain has TRBV16 and TRBJ1-4, with 12 nucleotides matching TRBD1. The CDR3 has 17 residues. With 0 bases clipped from V and 6 bases from J, the junction kept 5 bases outside the gene matches. Germline CDR1 KGHSY, CDR2 FQNENV. The CDR3 DNA reads as TGTGCCAGCAGCCAATCCAGGGACAGGGGGCAGGATGAAAAACTGTTTTTT. Translation: CASSQSRDRGQDEKLFF.

The chain has TRBV6-2 or TRBV6-3 and TRBJ2-5; D is ambiguous. The CDR3 extends over 15 amino acids. Looked up from germline, CDR1 is MNHEY and CDR2 is SVGEGT. The ends were cut back, 4 bases at V and 3 bases at J, with 15 bases in the middle. The CDR3: CASSSGSVRKETQYF. For the CDR3, the DNA is TGTGCCAGCAGTTCGGGTTCAGTACGAAAAGAGACCCAGTACTTC.

This rearrangement joins TRBV7-9 to TRBJ1-2, with 8 positions matching TRBD1. The V and J ends lost 5 bases and 5 bases, in that order; junction bases with no gene match: 7. The CDR3 contains 14 residues. Looked up from germline, CDR1 is SEHNR and CDR2 is FQNEAQ (reference sequence). The DNA of the CDR3 is TGTGCCAGCAGCGCCAGGGGGCAGGGATATGGCTACACCTTC. Residues: CASSARGQGYGYTF.

This clone was counted once. The rearrangement joins TRBV6-5 to TRBJ1-5; D may be TRBD1 (6 bases). The ends were cut back, 6 bases at V and 11 bases at J, with 17 bases in the middle. CDR1 is MNHEY and CDR2 is SVGAGI in the germline V gene. This CDR3 region has 13 residues. CDR3 coding DNA: TGTGCCAGCAGGGGGGCCGGGTCCGAGGCCCAGCATTTT. Translating gives CASRGAGSEAQHF.

The V gene is TRBV5-1, the J gene TRBJ1-1; the D gene is possibly TRBD1 (5 bases). The V and J ends lost 2 bases and 7 bases respectively, with 6 bases between them. Germline V gene lookup returns CDR1 SGHRS and CDR2 YFSETQ. The CDR3 has 11 residues. CDR3 loop: CASSFGGEAFF. As DNA, the CDR3 is TGCGCCAGCAGCTTCGGGGGTGAAGCTTTCTTT.

This clone was seen only once. This chain links TRBV6-5 with TRBJ1-1, with D unclear. V was clipped by 6 bases and J by 6 bases, with 20 bases between them. Germline assignment: CDR1 MNHEY and CDR2 SVGAGI. The CDR3 extends over 15 amino acids. CDR3 residues: CASRPGSRNQAEAFF. CDR3 DNA sequence: TGTGCCAGCAGGCCCGGATCCCGCAATCAGGCTGAAGCTTTCTTT.